This T cell receptor (beta chain) was sequenced for a study of blood T cell repertoires in COVID-19. As originally analysed: Reference gene primers were amplified, and this amplification served to estimate nucleated cell counts. The method was immunoSEQ multiplex PCR; TCRdb's version includes in-frame clones alone and lacks a portion of them. The DNA was the basis for D and trimming; V, J and clone size are from that table. The sample has 100,000 or so clones; 70% to 90% are singletons. The CDR3 runs to 12 residues. Trimming left V 4 bases short and J 6 bases short, with 12 bases between. Germline CDR1 SQVTM, CDR2 ANQGSEA.

This chain joins TRBV29-1 and TRBJ1-2; maybe TRBD1 (5 bases). The clonotype was recovered from a man aged 35 to 55 with active or convalescent COVID-19. Sample: peripheral blood. The CDR3 sequence: CSVAAQGNGYTF. The CDR3 nucleotides read TGCAGCGTTGCAGCGCAGGGTAATGGCTACACCTTC.